Detailed here is one TCR beta chain. The table came from immunoSEQ multiplex PCR; TCRdb's copy has only in-frame clones and leaves some out. Among under 350,000 clones listed, roughly 91% were seen once. The data belong to a study of blood T cell repertoires in COVID-19. CDR3 length equals 15 residues. Germline V gene data show CDR1 as MNHNY and CDR2 as SVGAGI (reference sequence). The ends lost 5 bases at V and 3 bases at J; junction bases unmatched: 8. The clonotype was recovered from a man in his forties with acute or convalescent COVID-19. Sequenced: peripheral blood. This chain connects TRBV6-6 to TRBJ1-1, with 8 positions matching TRBD1. The chain's CDR3 is CASSNPGGADTEAFF. The CDR3 region has the DNA TGTGCCAGCAGTAACCCAGGGGGCGCGGACACTGAAGCTTTCTTT.